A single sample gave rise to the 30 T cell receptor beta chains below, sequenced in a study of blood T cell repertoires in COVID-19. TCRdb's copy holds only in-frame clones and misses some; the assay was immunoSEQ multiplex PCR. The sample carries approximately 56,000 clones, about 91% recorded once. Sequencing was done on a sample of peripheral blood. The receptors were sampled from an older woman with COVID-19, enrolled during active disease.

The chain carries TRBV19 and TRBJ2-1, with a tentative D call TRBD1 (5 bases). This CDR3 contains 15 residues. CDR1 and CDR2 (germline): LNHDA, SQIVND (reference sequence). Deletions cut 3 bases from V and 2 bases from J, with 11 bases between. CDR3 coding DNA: TGTGCCAGTAGTATCGGAGACAGAACCTACAATGAGCAGTTCTTC. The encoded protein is CASSIGDRTYNEQFF.

The CDR3 coding sequence is TGTGCCAGCTCACCACCGAACAGGGGGCTCTACGAGCAGTACTTC. Protein sequence: CASSPPNRGLYEQYF. The gene calls are TRBV18 and TRBJ2-7; 9 bases line up with TRBD1. The length of the CDR3 is 15 residues. V dropped 0 bases and J dropped 3; count of bases not matched to a gene: 3. Germline V gene lookup returns CDR1 KGHSH and CDR2 LQKENI.

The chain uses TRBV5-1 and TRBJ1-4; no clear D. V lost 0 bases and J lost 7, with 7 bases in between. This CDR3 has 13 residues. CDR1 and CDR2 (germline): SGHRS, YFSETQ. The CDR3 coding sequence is TGCGCCAGCAGCTTGGCCGAGAGTGAAAAACTGTTTTTT. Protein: CASSLAESEKLFF.

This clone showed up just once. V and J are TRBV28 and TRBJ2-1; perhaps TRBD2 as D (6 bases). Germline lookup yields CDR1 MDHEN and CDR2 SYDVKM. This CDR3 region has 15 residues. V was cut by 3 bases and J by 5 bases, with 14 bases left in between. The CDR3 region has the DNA TGTGCCAGCAGTTTGGAGGGATCGGGGGACAATGAGCAGTTCTTC. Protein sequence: CASSLEGSGDNEQFF.

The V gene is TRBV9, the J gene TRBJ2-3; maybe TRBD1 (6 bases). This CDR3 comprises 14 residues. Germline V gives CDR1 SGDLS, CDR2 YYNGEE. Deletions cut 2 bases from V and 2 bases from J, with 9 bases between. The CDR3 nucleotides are TGTGCCAGCAGCGTTAGACAGGCCACAGATACGCAGTATTTT. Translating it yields CASSVRQATDTQYF.

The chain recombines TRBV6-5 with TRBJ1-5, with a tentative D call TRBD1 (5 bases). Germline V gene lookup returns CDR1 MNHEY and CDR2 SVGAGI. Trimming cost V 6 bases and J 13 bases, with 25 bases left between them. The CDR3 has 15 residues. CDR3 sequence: CASRALGLVGWSQHF. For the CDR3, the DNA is TGTGCCAGCAGAGCACTGGGACTAGTGGGTTGGTCTCAGCATTTT.

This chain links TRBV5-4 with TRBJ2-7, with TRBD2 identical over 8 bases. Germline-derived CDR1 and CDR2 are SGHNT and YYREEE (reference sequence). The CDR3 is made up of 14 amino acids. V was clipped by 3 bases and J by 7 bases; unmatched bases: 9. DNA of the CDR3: TGTGCCAGCAGCTCCAGCGGGAGCTTAGGGGAGCAGTACTTC. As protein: CASSSSGSLGEQYF.

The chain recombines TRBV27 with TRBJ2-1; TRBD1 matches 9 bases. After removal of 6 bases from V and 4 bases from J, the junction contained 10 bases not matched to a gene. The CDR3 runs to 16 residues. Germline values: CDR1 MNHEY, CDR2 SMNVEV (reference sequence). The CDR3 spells CASSSLFGQGYNEQFF. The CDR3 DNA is TGTGCCAGCAGCTCCCTTTTTGGACAGGGGTACAATGAGCAGTTCTTC.

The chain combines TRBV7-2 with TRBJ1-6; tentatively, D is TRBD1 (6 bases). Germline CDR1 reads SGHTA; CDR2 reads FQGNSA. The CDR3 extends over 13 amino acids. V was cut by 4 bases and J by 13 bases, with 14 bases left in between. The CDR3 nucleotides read TGTGCCAGCAGCTCCCTCCAGGGGCTCCCCCTCCACTTT. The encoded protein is CASSSLQGLPLHF.

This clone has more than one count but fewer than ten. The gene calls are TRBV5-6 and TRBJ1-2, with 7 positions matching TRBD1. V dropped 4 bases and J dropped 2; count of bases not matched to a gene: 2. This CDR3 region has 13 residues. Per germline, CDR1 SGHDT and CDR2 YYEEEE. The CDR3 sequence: CASSTGVNYGYTF. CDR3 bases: TGTGCCAGCAGCACAGGGGTAAACTATGGCTACACCTTC.

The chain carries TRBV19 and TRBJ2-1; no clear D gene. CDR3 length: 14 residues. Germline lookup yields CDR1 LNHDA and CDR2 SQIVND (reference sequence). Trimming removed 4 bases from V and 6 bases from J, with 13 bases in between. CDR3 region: CASSTLDFVNEQFF. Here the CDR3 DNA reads TGTGCCAGTAGTACCCTTGACTTCGTCAATGAGCAGTTCTTC. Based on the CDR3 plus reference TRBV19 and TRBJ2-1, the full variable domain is DGGITQSPKYLFRKEGQNVTLSCEQNLNHDAMYWYRQDPGQGLRLIYYSQIVNDFQKGDIAEGYSVSREKKESFPLTVTSAQKNPTAFYLCASSTLDFVNEQFFGPGTRLTVL.

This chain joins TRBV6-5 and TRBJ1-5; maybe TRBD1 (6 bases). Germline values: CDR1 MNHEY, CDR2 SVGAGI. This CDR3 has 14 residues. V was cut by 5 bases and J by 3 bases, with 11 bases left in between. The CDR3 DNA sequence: TGTGCCAGCAGTCTACAGGGTTTCAATCAGCCCCAGCATTTT. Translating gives CASSLQGFNQPQHF.

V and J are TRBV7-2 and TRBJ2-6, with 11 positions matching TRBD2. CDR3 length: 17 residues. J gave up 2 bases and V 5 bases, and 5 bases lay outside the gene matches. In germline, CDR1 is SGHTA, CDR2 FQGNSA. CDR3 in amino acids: CASSRSGGAAGANVLTF. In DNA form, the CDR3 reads TGTGCCAGCAGCCGTAGCGGGGGGGCCGCTGGGGCCAACGTCCTGACTTTC.

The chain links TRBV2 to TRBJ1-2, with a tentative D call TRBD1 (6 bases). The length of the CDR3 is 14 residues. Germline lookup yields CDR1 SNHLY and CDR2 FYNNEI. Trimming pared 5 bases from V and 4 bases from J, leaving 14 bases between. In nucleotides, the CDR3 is TGTGCCAGCAGTTCCCAGGGGCAAGGCTATGGCTACACCTTC. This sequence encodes CASSSQGQGYGYTF.

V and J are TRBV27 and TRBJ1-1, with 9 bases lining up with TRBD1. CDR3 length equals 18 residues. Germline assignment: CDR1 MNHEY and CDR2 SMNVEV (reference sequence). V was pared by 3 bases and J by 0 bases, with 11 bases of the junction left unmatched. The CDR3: CASSFRVPGQGLNTEAFF. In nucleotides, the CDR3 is TGTGCCAGCAGTTTTCGAGTCCCGGGACAGGGTCTGAACACTGAAGCTTTCTTT.

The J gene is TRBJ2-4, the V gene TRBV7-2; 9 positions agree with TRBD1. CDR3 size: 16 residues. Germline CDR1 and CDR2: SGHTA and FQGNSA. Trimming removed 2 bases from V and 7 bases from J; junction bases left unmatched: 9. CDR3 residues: CASSLSAGQGWNIQYF. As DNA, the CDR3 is TGTGCCAGCAGCTTATCTGCGGGACAGGGTTGGAACATTCAGTACTTC.

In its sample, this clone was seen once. The CDR3 sequence: CASSPLITGELFF. CDR3 sequence (DNA): TGTGCCAGTAGCCCCCTAATAACCGGGGAGCTGTTTTTT. The chain employs TRBV19 and TRBJ2-2; D is unclear. Per the germline V gene, CDR1 is LNHDA and CDR2 is SQIVND (reference sequence). This CDR3 spans 13 amino acids. Deletions cut 6 bases from V and 5 bases from J, with 10 bases between.

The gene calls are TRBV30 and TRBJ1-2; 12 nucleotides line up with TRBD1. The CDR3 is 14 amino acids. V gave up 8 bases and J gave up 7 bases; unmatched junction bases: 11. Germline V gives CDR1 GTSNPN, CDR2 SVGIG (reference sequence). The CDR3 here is CASTWWDRGLGYTF. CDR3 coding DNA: TGTGCCAGTACCTGGTGGGACAGGGGGCTTGGCTACACCTTC.

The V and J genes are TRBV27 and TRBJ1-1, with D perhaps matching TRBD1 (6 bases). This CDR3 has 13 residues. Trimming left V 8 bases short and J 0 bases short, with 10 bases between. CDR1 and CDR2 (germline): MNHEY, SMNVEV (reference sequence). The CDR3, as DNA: TGTGCCAGCCGGGACAATTTGAACACTGAAGCTTTCTTT. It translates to CASRDNLNTEAFF.

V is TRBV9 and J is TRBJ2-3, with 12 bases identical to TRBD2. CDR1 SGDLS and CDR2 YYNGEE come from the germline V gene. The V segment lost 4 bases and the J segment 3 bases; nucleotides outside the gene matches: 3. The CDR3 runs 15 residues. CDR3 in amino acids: CASSTTSGRTDTQYF. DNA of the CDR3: TGTGCCAGCAGCACGACTAGCGGGAGAACAGATACGCAGTATTTT. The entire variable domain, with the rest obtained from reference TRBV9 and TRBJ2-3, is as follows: DSGVTQTPKHLITATGQRVTLRCSPRSGDLSVYWYQQSLDQGLQFLIQYYNGEERAKGNILERFSAQQFPDLHSELNLSSLELGDSALYFCASSTTSGRTDTQYFGPGTRLTVL.

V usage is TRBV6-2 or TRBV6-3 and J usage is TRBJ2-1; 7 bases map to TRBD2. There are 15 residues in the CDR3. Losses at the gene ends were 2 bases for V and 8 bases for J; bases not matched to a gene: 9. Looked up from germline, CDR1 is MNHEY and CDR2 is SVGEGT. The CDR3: CASSYGWEGPDEQFF. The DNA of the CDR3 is TGTGCCAGCAGTTACGGGTGGGAGGGACCCGATGAGCAGTTCTTC.

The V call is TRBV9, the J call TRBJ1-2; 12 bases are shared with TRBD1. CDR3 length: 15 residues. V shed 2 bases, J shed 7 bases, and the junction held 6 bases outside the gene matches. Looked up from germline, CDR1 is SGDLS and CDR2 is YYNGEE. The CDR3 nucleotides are TGTGCCAGCAGCGTTGGGACAGGGGGCGATTTTGGCTACACCTTC. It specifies CASSVGTGGDFGYTF.

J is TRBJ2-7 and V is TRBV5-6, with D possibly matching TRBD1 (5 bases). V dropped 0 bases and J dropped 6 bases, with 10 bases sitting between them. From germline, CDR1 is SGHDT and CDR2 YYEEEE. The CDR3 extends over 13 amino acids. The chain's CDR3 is CASSLGPGLEQYF. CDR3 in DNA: TGTGCCAGCAGCTTGGGTCCAGGGCTCGAGCAGTACTTC.

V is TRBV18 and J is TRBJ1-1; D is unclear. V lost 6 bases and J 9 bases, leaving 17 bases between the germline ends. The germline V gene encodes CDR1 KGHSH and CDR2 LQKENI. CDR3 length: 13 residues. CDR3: CASSEDFQSQAFF. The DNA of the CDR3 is TGTGCCAGCTCGGAGGACTTCCAGTCTCAAGCTTTCTTT.

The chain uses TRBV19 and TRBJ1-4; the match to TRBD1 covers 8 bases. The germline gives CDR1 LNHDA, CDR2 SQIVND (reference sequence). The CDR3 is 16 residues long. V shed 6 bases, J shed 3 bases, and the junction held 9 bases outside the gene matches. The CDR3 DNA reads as TGTGCCAGTAGACGAAACTCACAGGGGGCTAATGAAAAACTGTTTTTT. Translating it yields CASRRNSQGANEKLFF. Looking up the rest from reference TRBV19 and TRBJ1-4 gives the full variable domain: DGGITQSPKYLFRKEGQNVTLSCEQNLNHDAMYWYRQDPGQGLRLIYYSQIVNDFQKGDIAEGYSVSREKKESFPLTVTSAQKNPTAFYLCASRRNSQGANEKLFFGSGTQLSVL.

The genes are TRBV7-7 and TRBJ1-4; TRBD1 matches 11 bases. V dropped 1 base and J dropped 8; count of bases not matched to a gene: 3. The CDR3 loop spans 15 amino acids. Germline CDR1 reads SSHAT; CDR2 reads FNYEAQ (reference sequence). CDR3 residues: CASSLGTGGREKLFF. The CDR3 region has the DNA TGTGCCAGCAGCTTAGGGACAGGGGGCCGGGAAAAACTGTTTTTT.

The CDR3 DNA is TGCAGCGTTGTGGCGGTGAGCTCTGGAAACACCATATATTTT. This translates into CSVVAVSSGNTIYF. The chain couples TRBV29-1 to TRBJ1-3; D is ambiguous. Trimming took 4 bases from V and 0 from J, leaving 10 bases between them. Germline V gene data show CDR1 as SQVTM and CDR2 as ANQGSEA. The CDR3 has 14 amino acids.

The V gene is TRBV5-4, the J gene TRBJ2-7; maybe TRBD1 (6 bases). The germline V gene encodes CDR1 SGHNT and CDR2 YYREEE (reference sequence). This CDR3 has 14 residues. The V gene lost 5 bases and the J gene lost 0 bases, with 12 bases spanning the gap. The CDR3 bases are TGTGCCAGCAGTACAAGGGACAACTCCTACGAGCAGTACTTC. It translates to CASSTRDNSYEQYF. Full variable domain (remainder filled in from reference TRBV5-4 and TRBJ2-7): ETGVTQSPTHLIKTRGQQVTLRCSSQSGHNTVSWYQQALGQGPQFIFQYYREEENGRGNFPPRFSGLQFPNYSSELNVNALELDDSALYLCASSTRDNSYEQYFGPGTRLTVT.

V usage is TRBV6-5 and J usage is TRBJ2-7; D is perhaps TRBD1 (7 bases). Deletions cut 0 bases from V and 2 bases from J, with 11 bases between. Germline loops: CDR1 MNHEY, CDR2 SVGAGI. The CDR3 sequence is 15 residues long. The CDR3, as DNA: TGTGCCAGCAGTTACTCCCAGGGGGGAGCCTACGAGCAGTACTTC. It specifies CASSYSQGGAYEQYF.

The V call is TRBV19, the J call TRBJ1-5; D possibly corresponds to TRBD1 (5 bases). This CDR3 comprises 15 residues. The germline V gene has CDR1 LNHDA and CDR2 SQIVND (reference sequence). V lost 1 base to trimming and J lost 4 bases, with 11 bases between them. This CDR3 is CASSIVRANNQPQHF. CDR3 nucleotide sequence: TGTGCCAGTAGTATAGTCAGGGCTAATAATCAGCCCCAGCATTTT.